This TCR beta chain derives from a study of molecular identifiers for immune sequencing clone quantification. General observations from the study: Spiked Jurkat TCR RNA equivalent to one cell reportedly surfaced among about 1 million naive cells.

Turning to this clonotype: No antigen is known for it.

This CDR3 spans 11 amino acids. CDR1 is MNHEY, CDR2 SVGEGT, per germline. The V end was cut by 5 bases, the J end by 7 bases, with 9 bases between. TCRdb re-called the PCR reads with MiXCR, one entry per CDR3 protein. The table has around 82,000 distinct CDR3 sequences, around 19% seen once. The sorting of naive CD8 T cells used the CD8+CD4-CCR7+CD45RA+ phenotype. The rearrangement joins TRBV6-2 or TRBV6-3 to TRBJ2-7; no clear D gene. The sequence was collected from a human donor in good health. Some libraries in this study had Jurkat cell RNA spiked in. Sequencing was done on a sample of naive CD8+ T cells from blood, with Jurkat cell RNA spiked in. Subset in this sample: FACS-sorted CD8+CD4-CCR7+CD45RA+ naive T cells. CDR3 region: CASSRSVEQYF. Written as DNA, the CDR3 is TGTGCCAGCAGTCGGAGCGTTGAGCAGTACTTC.